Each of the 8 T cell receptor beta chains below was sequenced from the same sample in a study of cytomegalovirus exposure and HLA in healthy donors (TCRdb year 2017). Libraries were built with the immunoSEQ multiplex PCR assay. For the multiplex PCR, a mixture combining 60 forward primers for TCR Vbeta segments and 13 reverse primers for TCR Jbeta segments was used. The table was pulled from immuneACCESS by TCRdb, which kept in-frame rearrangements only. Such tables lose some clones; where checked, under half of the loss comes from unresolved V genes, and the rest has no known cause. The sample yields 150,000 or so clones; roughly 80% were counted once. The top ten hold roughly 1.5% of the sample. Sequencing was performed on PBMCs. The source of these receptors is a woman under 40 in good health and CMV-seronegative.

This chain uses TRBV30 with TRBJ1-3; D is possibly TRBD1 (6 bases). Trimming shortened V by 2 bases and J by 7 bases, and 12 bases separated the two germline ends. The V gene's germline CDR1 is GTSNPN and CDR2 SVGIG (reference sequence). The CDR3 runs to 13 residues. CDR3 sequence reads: CAWSSQGINTIYF. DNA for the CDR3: TGTGCCTGGAGTTCTCAGGGGATTAACACCATATATTTT.

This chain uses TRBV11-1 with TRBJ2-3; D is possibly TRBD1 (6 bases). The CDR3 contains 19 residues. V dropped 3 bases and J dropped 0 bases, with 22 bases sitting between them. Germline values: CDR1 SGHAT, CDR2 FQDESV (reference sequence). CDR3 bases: TGTGCCAGCAGCTTCCAGGTCCCAAAACAGGGTCAAAGCACAGATACGCAGTATTTT. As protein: CASSFQVPKQGQSTDTQYF. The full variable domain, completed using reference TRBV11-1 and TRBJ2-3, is EAEVAQSPRYKITEKSQAVAFWCDPISGHATLYWYRQILGQGPELLVQFQDESVVDDSQLPKDRFSAERLKGVDSTLKIQPAELGDSAMYLCASSFQVPKQGQSTDTQYFGPGTRLTVL.

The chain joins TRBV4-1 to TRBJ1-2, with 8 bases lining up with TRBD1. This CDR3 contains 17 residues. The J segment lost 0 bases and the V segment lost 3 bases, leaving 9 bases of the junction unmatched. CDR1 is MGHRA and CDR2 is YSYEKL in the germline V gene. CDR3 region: CASSHQGASATNYGYTF. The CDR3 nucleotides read TGCGCCAGCAGCCACCAGGGGGCATCGGCGACTAACTATGGCTACACCTTC.

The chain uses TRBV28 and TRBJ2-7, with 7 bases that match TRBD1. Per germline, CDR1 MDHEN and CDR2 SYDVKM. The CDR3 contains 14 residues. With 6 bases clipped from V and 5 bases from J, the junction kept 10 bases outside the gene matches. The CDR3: CASRLQGLMHEQYF. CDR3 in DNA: TGTGCCAGCAGGCTACAGGGGCTGATGCACGAGCAGTACTTC. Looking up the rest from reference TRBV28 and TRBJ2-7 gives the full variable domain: DVKVTQSSRYLVKRTGEKVFLECVQDMDHENMFWYRQDPGLGLRLIYFSYDVKMKEKGDIPEGYSVSREKKERFSLILESASTNQTSMYLCASRLQGLMHEQYFGPGTRLTVT.

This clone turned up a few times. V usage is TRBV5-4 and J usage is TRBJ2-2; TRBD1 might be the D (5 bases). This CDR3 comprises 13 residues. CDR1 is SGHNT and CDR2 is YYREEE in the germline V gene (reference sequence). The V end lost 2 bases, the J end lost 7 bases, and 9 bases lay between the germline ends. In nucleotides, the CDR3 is TGTGCCAGCAGCTTCCAGGGCGGCGGGGAGCTGTTTTTT. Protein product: CASSFQGGGELFF.

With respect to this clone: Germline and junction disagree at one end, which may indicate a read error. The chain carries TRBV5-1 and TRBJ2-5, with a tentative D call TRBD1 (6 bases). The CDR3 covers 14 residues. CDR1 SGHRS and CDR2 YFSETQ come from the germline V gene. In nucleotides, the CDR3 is TGCGCCAGCAGCTTGGTGGGGGCCCAAGGGACCCAGTACTTC. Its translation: CASSLVGAQGTQYF.

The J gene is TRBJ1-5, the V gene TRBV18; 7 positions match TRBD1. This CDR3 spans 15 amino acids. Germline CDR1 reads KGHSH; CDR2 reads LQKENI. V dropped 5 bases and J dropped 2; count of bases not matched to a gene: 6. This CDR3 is CASSATGDGNQPQHF. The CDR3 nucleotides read TGTGCCAGCTCAGCCACAGGGGACGGCAATCAGCCCCAGCATTTT. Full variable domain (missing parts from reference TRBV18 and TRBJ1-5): NAGVMQNPRHLVRRRGQEARLRCSPMKGHSHVYWYRQLPEEGLKFMVYLQKENIIDESGMPKERFSAEFPKEGPSILRIQQVVRGDSAAYFCASSATGDGNQPQHFGDGTRLSIL.

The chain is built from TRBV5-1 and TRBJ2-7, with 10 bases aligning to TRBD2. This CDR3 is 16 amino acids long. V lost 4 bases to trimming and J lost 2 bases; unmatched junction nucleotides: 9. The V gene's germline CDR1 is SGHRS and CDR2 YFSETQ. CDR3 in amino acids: CASSRVTSGLTYEQYF. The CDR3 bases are TGCGCCAGCAGCCGTGTGACTAGCGGGTTGACCTACGAGCAGTACTTC.